The next 19 T cell receptor beta chains were all read from a single sample in a study of Graves' ophthalmopathy and Graves' hyperthyroidism. Beta-chain TCR CDR3 regions were amplified from RNA transcripts. Second-round multiplex PCR came after first-round RT-PCR with HTBI primers. One entry per CDR3 protein, called by TCRdb with MiXCR from the multiplex PCR reads. The table lists about 660,000 distinct CDR3 sequences, over 40% of them singletons. The sequenced sample was peripheral blood. All receptors come from an adult man with Graves' ophthalmopathy.

This clonotype was picked up a small number of times. V gene TRBV25-1 combines with J gene TRBJ1-4; D unresolved. The CDR3 extends over 14 amino acids. Germline CDR1 is MGHDK and CDR2 is SYGVNS. Trimming cost V 11 bases and J 0 bases, with 13 bases left between them. DNA for the CDR3: TGTGCCCAGACCCAAGCTGCAACTAATGAAAAACTGTTTTTT. Its translation is CAQTQAATNEKLFF.

The table lists this clonotype with many counts. The J gene is TRBJ1-5, the V gene TRBV7-2; 9 nucleotides match TRBD1. V gave up 3 bases and J gave up 2 bases; unmatched junction bases: 5. This CDR3 contains 16 residues. The germline V gene encodes CDR1 SGHTA and CDR2 FQGNSA. The CDR3 reads CASSFRQGECNQPQHF. Written as DNA, the CDR3 is TGTGCCAGCAGCTTTAGACAGGGGGAATGCAATCAGCCCCAGCATTTT.

This chain uses TRBV12-3 or TRBV12-4 with TRBJ2-7, with TRBD1 matching over 9 bases. The CDR3 length is 14 residues. Unmatched junction bases numbered 9, after V lost 6 bases and J lost 6 bases. CDR3 sequence (DNA): TGTGCCAGCAGCCGGGACAGGGTCCAAGGCGAGCAGTACTTC. It translates to CASSRDRVQGEQYF.

In the case of this clonotype: One end of the junction does not line up with germline, which may come from a read error. The rearrangement links TRBV11-2 to TRBJ1-4; D may be TRBD1 (6 bases). The CDR3 extends over 20 amino acids. Looked up from germline, CDR1 is SGHAT and CDR2 is FQNNGV. CDR3 sequence (DNA): TGTGCCAGCAGCGGTAGCAGGGGCAGCCAGCACTCTTCAACTGATGAAAAACTGTTTTTT. It specifies CASSGSRGSQHSSTDEKLFF.

The chain carries TRBV19 and TRBJ2-2, with a weak D call TRBD2 (5 bases). The CDR3 extends over 15 amino acids. V dropped 1 base and J dropped 5 bases, with 11 bases sitting between them. Germline CDR1 is LNHDA and CDR2 is SQIVND (reference sequence). This CDR3 is CASSIGRSGTGELFF. DNA for the CDR3: TGTGCCAGTAGTATAGGGCGGTCGGGGACCGGGGAGCTGTTTTTT.

This clonotype was detected only a few times. The J gene is TRBJ2-7, the V gene TRBV7-2; 7 bases are shared with TRBD1. In germline, CDR1 is SGHTA, CDR2 FQGNSA. J lost 2 bases, V lost 7 bases, and 8 bases had no gene match. This CDR3 spans 14 amino acids. The CDR3 DNA reads as TGTGCCAGCACCCAGACAGGGAATCCCTACGAGCAGTACTTC. Amino acid sequence: CASTQTGNPYEQYF.

Comment on this clonotype: This may come from a read error, since a much larger clone is one base off. The CDR3 does not close with the conserved phenylalanine or tryptophan, likely indicating a read error. The chain couples TRBV11-1 to TRBJ2-7; tentative D call: TRBD1 (6 bases). Germline-derived CDR1 and CDR2 are SGHAT and FQDESV (reference sequence). This CDR3 has 13 residues. V lost 2 bases, J lost 4 bases, and 9 bases lay in between. CDR3 nucleotides: TGTGCCAGCAGCTTAACAGGGCTATACGAGCAGTACCTC. This translates into CASSLTGLYEQYL.

This clonotype was detected many times. V gene TRBV19 combines with J gene TRBJ1-1; D is perhaps TRBD1 (5 bases). CDR1 LNHDA and CDR2 SQIVND come from the germline V gene (reference sequence). This CDR3 is 10 amino acids long. Trimming removed 8 bases at V and 8 bases at J, with 9 bases between. The CDR3 coding sequence is TGTGCCAGTTTTAGGACAGAAGCTTTCTTT. This encodes CASFRTEAFF.

This clonotype was found a few times. This chain connects TRBV2 to TRBJ2-7, with TRBD1 matching over 10 bases. The CDR3 contains 16 residues. Germline lookup yields CDR1 SNHLY and CDR2 FYNNEI. The trim removed 5 bases at V and 4 bases at J, leaving 11 bases unmatched. The DNA of the CDR3 is TGTGCCAGCAGTTTATCGACAGGGGGCGAGATTTACGAGCAGTACTTC. It codes for CASSLSTGGEIYEQYF.

The V and J genes are TRBV15 and TRBJ2-7; no clear D gene. The CDR3 is 15 amino acids. Germline V CDR1 and CDR2: LNHNV, YYDKDF (reference sequence). With 3 bases removed from V and 6 bases from J, the gap between germline ends came to 18 bases. CDR3 region: CATSSLESGPGEQYF. CDR3 coding DNA: TGTGCCACCAGCAGCTTGGAGTCAGGCCCTGGCGAGCAGTACTTC.

V is TRBV11-2 and J is TRBJ1-4; 9 bases fit TRBD1. The CDR3 covers 13 residues. Trimming at V came to 5 bases and at J to 11 bases, leaving 6 bases not matched to a gene. From germline, CDR1 is SGHAT and CDR2 FQNNGV. In DNA, the CDR3 is TGTGCCAGCAGCCCACGGACAGGGGACAAACTGTTTTTT. It codes for CASSPRTGDKLFF.

The chain joins TRBV6-5 to TRBJ1-1; TRBD1 matches at 9 bases. This CDR3 spans 16 amino acids. V was pared by 6 bases and J by 5 bases, with 13 bases of the junction left unmatched. The germline V gene has CDR1 MNHEY and CDR2 SVGAGI. The CDR3 reads CASSPDRGVGLTEAFF. CDR3 DNA: TGTGCCAGCAGCCCGGACAGGGGTGTTGGATTGACTGAAGCTTTCTTT.

This clonotype has just one count. J is TRBJ1-2 and V is TRBV29-1; D unclear. Deletions cut 8 bases from V and 4 bases from J, with 11 bases between. The length of the CDR3 is 11 residues. The germline gives CDR1 SQVTM, CDR2 ANQGSEA. The CDR3 DNA is TGCAGCTTAAGATTGGCCTATGGCTACACCTTC. Translation: CSLRLAYGYTF.

In its sample, this clonotype was seen many times. V is TRBV20-1 and J is TRBJ1-6; TRBD1 is a possible D gene (5 bases). Germline CDR1 is DFQATT and CDR2 is SNEGSKA (reference sequence). The CDR3 contains 14 residues. V lost 3 bases and J lost 8, with 14 bases in between. CDR3 nucleotide sequence: TGCAGTGCTAGTCGGGGCCCCAAGGATTCACCCCTCCACTTT. This gives the protein CSASRGPKDSPLHF.

The V gene is TRBV29-1, the J gene TRBJ1-2, with 7 bases aligning to TRBD1. Germline loops: CDR1 SQVTM, CDR2 ANQGSEA. This CDR3 has 11 residues. V shed 8 bases, J shed 2 bases, and the junction held 2 bases outside the gene matches. CDR3 coding DNA: TGCAGCAGCAGGGGGAACTATGGCTACACCTTC. It yields the protein CSSRGNYGYTF.

Many counts were recorded for this clonotype. The CDR3 reads CASSTEQGAVEAFF. The CDR3 coding sequence is TGTGCCAGCAGTACCGAACAAGGGGCCGTAGAAGCTTTCTTT. The chain combines TRBV6-4 with TRBJ1-1, with D maybe TRBD1 (5 bases). V lost 5 bases, J lost 8 bases, and 18 bases lay in between. The V gene's germline CDR1 is MRHNA and CDR2 SNTAGT. The CDR3 has 14 amino acids.

This clonotype was recorded many times. The V gene is TRBV11-1, the J gene TRBJ2-5; 9 bases align to TRBD1. The CDR3 runs to 14 residues. Looked up from germline, CDR1 is SGHAT and CDR2 is FQDESV (reference sequence). With 5 bases clipped from V and 4 bases from J, the junction kept 5 bases outside the gene matches. The CDR3 protein is CASSTGTGTETQYF. As DNA, the CDR3 is TGTGCCAGCAGCACCGGGACAGGGACAGAGACCCAGTACTTC.

In this sample, this clonotype turned up many times. This chain links TRBV20-1 with TRBJ2-2; 7 bases fit TRBD2. The CDR3 runs to 15 residues. Germline V lookup: CDR1 DFQATT, CDR2 SNEGSKA (reference sequence). Trimming removed 3 bases from V and 4 bases from J; junction bases left unmatched: 8. The CDR3 sequence: CSARLLGGSTGELFF. The DNA for the CDR3 is TGCAGTGCTAGGTTACTGGGAGGGAGCACCGGGGAGCTGTTTTTT.

The J gene is TRBJ1-2, the V gene TRBV2; 7 bases line up with TRBD1. Germline V gives CDR1 SNHLY, CDR2 FYNNEI. CDR3 size: 12 residues. V lost 7 bases, J lost 7 bases, and 6 bases stayed unmatched. The CDR3: CASNGQVAGYTF. Written as DNA, the CDR3 is TGTGCCAGCAACGGACAGGTGGCTGGCTACACCTTC.